One and the same sample provided the 2 T cell receptor beta chains below, sequenced in a study of cytomegalovirus exposure and HLA in healthy donors. Primers included in the PCR were 60 Vbeta and 13 Jbeta primers. Libraries were prepared by immunoSEQ multiplex PCR; TCRdb keeps only in-frame clonotypes and omits some of them. The sample comprises about 150,000 clones, approximately 80% of which are singletons, and roughly 4.3% rests with the top ten. Material: PBMCs. The receptors here all came from a male donor in good health and CMV-seronegative.

This chain connects TRBV28 to TRBJ2-1; weak D call: TRBD1 (6 bases). The germline V and J ends were trimmed by 5 bases and 0 bases, with 14 bases remaining between them. The CDR3 totals 16 residues. The germline gives CDR1 MDHEN, CDR2 SYDVKM. DNA for the CDR3: TGTGCCAGCAGTAGCCTAAAGGGGGACTCCTACAATGAGCAGTTCTTC. The encoded protein is CASSSLKGDSYNEQFF.

This clone was counted only a few times. The rearrangement joins TRBV11-2 to TRBJ2-5; TRBD2 matches 9 bases. The CDR3 runs to 17 residues. Germline V gene sequence: CDR1 SGHAT, CDR2 FQNNGV. J lost 1 base, V lost 5 bases, and 11 bases had no gene match. The CDR3 reads CASSPLWGGRAQETQYF. As DNA, the CDR3 is TGTGCCAGCAGCCCCCTCTGGGGCGGGAGGGCCCAAGAGACCCAGTACTTC. The full variable domain, in which reference TRBV11-2 and TRBJ2-5 provide the parts outside the CDR3, is EAGVAQSPRYKIIEKRQSVAFWCNPISGHATLYWYQQILGQGPKLLIQFQNNGVVDDSQLPKDRFSAERLKGVDSTLKIQPAKLEDSAVYLCASSPLWGGRAQETQYFGPGTRLLVL.